This TCR beta chain came from a study of vaccination and CD4 T cells after COVID-19. Once obtained from cultured CD4+ T cells, the DNA was sequenced using the Oncomine TCR Beta short-read assay. Genomic DNA was taken out of cultured CD4+ T cells by extraction. TCRdb re-derived calls from the PCR reads in MiXCR, one entry per CDR3 protein. This table holds several thousand distinct CDR3 sequences, less than 50% found once. The treatment here: approximately 10-day PBMC culture with coronavirus spike peptide pools or control peptides (ViraFEST assay). The collection of CD4+ T cells from the unexposed donor took place before the COVID-19 pandemic (2011-2018). Of note for this clonotype: The antigen remains undetermined.

V lost 3 bases and J 16 bases, leaving 16 bases between the germline ends. From germline, CDR1 is SGHTA and CDR2 FQGNSA. This CDR3 is built from 12 residues. The clonotype comes from a human donor in good health. Sequencing was done on a sample of CD4+ T cells from blood, cultured in vitro. The chain employs TRBV7-2 and TRBJ2-1; a possible D gene is TRBD2 (6 bases). The CDR3 sequence: CASSFRLDWCFF. In DNA form, the CDR3 reads TGTGCCAGCAGCTTCCGACTAGACTGGTGTTTCTTC.